These T cell receptor beta chains were read from a single sample in a study of shared clonotypes between healthy human individuals. Using immunoSEQ multiplex PCR, the repertoire was profiled, and TCRdb retains in-frame clones only, with some absent. Counted here are under 550,000 clones, 90% to 97% occurring once; the ten biggest clones make up less than 0.06%. The sample taken for sequencing was naive CD4+ T cells sorted from blood. These receptors came from a woman aged 25 to 39 in good health. CDR3s leave out the opening cysteine and the closing phenylalanine or tryptophan. Fields, in order: CDR3 protein, J gene, V gene.

CDR3 protein: SATDQNEQF; J gene: TRBJ2-1; V gene: TRBV20-1
CDR3 protein: ATLSIRYPYNEQF; J gene: TRBJ2-1; V gene: TRBV19
CDR3 protein: ASSSPRSGNTIY; J gene: TRBJ1-3; V gene: TRBV7-8
CDR3 protein: ASSSREASSYNEQF; J gene: TRBJ2-1; V gene: TRBV27
CDR3 protein: ASSGQAYEQY; J gene: -; V gene: TRBV2
CDR3 protein: ASSLSLGEQY; J gene: TRBJ2-7; V gene: TRBV28
CDR3 protein: ASSLVAGGSNEQF; J gene: TRBJ2-1; V gene: TRBV7-9
CDR3 protein: ASSQGSAGGGYNEQF; J gene: TRBJ2-1; V gene: TRBV4-1
CDR3 protein: ASSFRRHLNTGELF; J gene: TRBJ2-2; V gene: TRBV28
CDR3 protein: ASSRISRGNQPLKETQY; J gene: TRBJ2-5; V gene: TRBV7-9
CDR3 protein: ATTSGREVYEQY; J gene: TRBJ2-7; V gene: TRBV6-5
CDR3 protein: ASSFDPGLPYTEAF; J gene: TRBJ1-1; V gene: TRBV28
CDR3 protein: ASSLFTGTGDYGYT; J gene: TRBJ1-2; V gene: TRBV28
CDR3 protein: ASSLSEYSLPDTQY; J gene: TRBJ2-3; V gene: TRBV7-3
CDR3 protein: ASSTPRGPQH; J gene: TRBJ1-5; V gene: TRBV19
CDR3 protein: ASSVAGQGNTIY; J gene: TRBJ1-3; V gene: TRBV9
CDR3 protein: ASSAISGTSATDTQY; J gene: TRBJ2-3; V gene: TRBV6-1
CDR3 protein: ASSLAPRNEQF; J gene: TRBJ2-1; V gene: TRBV27
CDR3 protein: ASSFPYSYEQY; J gene: TRBJ2-7; V gene: TRBV5-4
CDR3 protein: ASSWGNPTGRAF; J gene: TRBJ1-1; V gene: TRBV5-6
CDR3 protein: ASSLPAGGTDTQY; J gene: TRBJ2-3; V gene: TRBV27
CDR3 protein: ASSLGWTSGANVLT; J gene: TRBJ2-6; V gene: TRBV5-1
CDR3 protein: ASTVVVGTQY; J gene: TRBJ2-3; V gene: TRBV7-9
CDR3 protein: ASSYGRESFGETQY; J gene: TRBJ2-5; V gene: TRBV28
CDR3 protein: ASSYGPGGTEAF; J gene: TRBJ1-1; V gene: TRBV6-6
CDR3 protein: ASSQEQQNTEAF; J gene: TRBJ1-1; V gene: TRBV4-1
CDR3 protein: AISEIAGVVDTQY; J gene: TRBJ2-3; V gene: TRBV10-3
CDR3 protein: ASRTTGNSNQPQH; J gene: TRBJ1-5; V gene: TRBV2
CDR3 protein: ASSPGGSGYGYT; J gene: TRBJ1-2; V gene: TRBV28
CDR3 protein: AISGAWTRDTDTQY; J gene: TRBJ2-3; V gene: TRBV10-3
CDR3 protein: ASSLSSRGTAYEQY; J gene: TRBJ2-7; V gene: TRBV27
CDR3 protein: ASSSGTRLINEQF; J gene: TRBJ2-1; V gene: TRBV7-9
CDR3 protein: AWSVGRSGRGNEQF; J gene: TRBJ2-1; V gene: TRBV30
CDR3 protein: ASSFQGYGYT; J gene: TRBJ1-2; V gene: TRBV28
CDR3 protein: ASRARPNLHNEQF; J gene: TRBJ2-1; V gene: TRBV7-3